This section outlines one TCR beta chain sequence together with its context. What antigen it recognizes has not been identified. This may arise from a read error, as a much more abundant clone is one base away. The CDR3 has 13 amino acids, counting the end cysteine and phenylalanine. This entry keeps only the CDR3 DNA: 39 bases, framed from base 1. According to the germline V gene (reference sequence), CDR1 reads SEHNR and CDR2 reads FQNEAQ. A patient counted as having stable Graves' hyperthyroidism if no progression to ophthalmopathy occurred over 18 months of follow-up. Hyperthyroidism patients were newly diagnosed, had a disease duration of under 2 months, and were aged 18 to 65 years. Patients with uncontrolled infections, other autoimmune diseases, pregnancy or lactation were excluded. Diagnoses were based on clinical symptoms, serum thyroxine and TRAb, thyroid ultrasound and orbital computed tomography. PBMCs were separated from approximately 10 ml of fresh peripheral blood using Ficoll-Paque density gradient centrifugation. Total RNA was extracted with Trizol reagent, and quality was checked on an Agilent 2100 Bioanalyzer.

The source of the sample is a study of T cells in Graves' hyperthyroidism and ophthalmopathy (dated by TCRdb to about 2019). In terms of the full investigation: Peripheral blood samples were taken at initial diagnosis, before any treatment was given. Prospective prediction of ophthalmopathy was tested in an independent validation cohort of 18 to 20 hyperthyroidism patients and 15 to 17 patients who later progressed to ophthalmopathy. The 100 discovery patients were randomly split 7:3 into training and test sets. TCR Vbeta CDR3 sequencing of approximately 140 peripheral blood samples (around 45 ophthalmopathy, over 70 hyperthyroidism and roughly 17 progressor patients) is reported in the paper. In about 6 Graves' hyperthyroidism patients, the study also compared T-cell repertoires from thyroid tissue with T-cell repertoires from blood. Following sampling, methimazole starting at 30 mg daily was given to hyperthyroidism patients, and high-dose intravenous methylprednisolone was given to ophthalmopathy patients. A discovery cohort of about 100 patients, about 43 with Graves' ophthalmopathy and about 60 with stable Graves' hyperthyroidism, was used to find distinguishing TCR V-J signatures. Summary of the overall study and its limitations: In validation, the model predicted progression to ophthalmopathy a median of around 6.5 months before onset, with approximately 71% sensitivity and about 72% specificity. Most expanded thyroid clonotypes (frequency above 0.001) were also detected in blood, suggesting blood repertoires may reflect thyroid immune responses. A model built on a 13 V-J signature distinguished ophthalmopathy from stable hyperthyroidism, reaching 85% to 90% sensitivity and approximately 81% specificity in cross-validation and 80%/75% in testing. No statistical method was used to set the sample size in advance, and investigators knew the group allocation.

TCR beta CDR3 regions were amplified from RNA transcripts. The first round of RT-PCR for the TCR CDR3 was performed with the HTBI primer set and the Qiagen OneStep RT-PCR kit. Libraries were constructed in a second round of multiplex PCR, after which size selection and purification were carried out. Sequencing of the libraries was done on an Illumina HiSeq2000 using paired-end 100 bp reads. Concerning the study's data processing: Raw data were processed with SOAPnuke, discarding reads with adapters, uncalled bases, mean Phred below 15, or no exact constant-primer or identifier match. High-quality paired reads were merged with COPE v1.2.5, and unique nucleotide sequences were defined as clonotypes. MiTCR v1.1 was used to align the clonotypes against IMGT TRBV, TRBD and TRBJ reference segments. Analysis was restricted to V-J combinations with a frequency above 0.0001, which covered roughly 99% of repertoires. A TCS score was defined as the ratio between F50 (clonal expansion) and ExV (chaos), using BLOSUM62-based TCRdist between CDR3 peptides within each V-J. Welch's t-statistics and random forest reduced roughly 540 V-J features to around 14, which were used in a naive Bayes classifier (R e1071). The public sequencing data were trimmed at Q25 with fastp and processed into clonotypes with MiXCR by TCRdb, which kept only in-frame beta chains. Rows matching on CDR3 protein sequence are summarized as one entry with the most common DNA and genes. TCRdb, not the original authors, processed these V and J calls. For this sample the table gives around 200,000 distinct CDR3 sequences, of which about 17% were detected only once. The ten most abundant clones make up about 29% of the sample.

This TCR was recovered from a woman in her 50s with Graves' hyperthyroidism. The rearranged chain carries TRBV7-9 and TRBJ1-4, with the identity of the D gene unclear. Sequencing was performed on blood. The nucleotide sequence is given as TGTGCCAGCAGCTTAGGGGGTAATGAAAGACTGTTTTTT. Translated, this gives CASSLGGNERLFF.